These 3 T cell receptor beta chains were all obtained from the same sample, sequenced in a study of blood T cell repertoires in COVID-19. Sequencing used immunoSEQ multiplex PCR; TCRdb keeps in-frame clones, though not all of them. The sample has 310,000 or so clones; about nine tenths are singletons. Sequencing used peripheral blood. Receptors originate from a woman aged 45-65 years who had recovered from COVID-19.

The genes are TRBV4-3 and TRBJ1-1; 10 nucleotides align to TRBD1. Per germline, CDR1 LGHNA and CDR2 YSLEER. CDR3 size: 18 residues. The V gene end was trimmed by 0 bases and the J gene end by 2 bases; junction bases not matched to a gene: 9. CDR3 nucleotides: TGCGCCAGCAGCCAAGATTTGTGGGACAGGGGCCCTAACACTGAAGCTTTCTTT. Translating it yields CASSQDLWDRGPNTEAFF.

This clone showed up just once. Other DNA variants within this sample encode the same CDR3. This chain joins TRBV10-3 and TRBJ1-3, with TRBD1 matching 8 bases. This CDR3 is 13 amino acids long. CDR1 and CDR2 (germline): ENHRY, SYGVKD. The ends lost 9 bases at V and 2 bases at J; junction bases unmatched: 3. The CDR3: CAIPDRAGNTIYF. DNA for the CDR3: TGTGCCATACCGGACAGGGCTGGAAACACCATATATTTT.

The rearrangement uses TRBV9 and TRBJ2-4, with D perhaps TRBD2 (5 bases). Trimming took off 0 bases at V and 4 bases at J, with 8 bases between the two ends. This CDR3 region has 14 residues. Germline-derived CDR1 and CDR2 are SGDLS and YYNGEE. This CDR3 is CASSVDVAKNIQYF. Written as DNA, the CDR3 is TGTGCCAGCAGCGTAGACGTAGCGAAAAACATTCAGTACTTC.